This T cell receptor beta chain stems from a study of blood T cell repertoires in COVID-19. At the level of the study: Material from acute and convalescent COVID-19 was sourced from the United States, Italy and Spain. PBMCs, B-cell-depleted T cells, or T cells provided the cDNA or gDNA that made up the material.

V trimming: 2 bases; J trimming: 15 bases; junction bases outside the gene matches: 10. The CDR3 is 15 amino acids. CDR1 and CDR2 (germline): LGHNA, YNFKEQ. In the original analysis: Estimates of nucleated cell counts were drawn from the amplification of reference gene primers. Method: immunoSEQ multiplex PCR; TCRdb's copy keeps in-frame clones and lacks some. For V, J and clone size, that table is used; D and trimming come from the DNA. The sample gives over 200,000 clones, approximately 91% of which show up once; less than 7.5% is in the top ten. The sequenced material came from peripheral blood. V and J are TRBV4-2 and TRBJ2-1; 13 bases map to TRBD2. This receptor was identified in a man aged 55 to 70 who had recovered from COVID-19. The CDR3 reads CASSQQTSGRPGRFF. The DNA for the CDR3 is TGTGCCAGCAGCCAACAGACTAGCGGGAGGCCGGGTCGGTTCTTC.